Shown below are 20 T cell receptor beta chains from a single sample sequenced in a study of cytomegalovirus exposure and HLA in healthy donors. This PCR relied on a set of 60 Vbeta primers and 13 Jbeta primers. TCRdb keeps only in-frame clones here, not all; method: immunoSEQ multiplex PCR. The listing contains around 100,000 clones. Input material: PBMCs. The receptors originated from a woman in her 30s in good health and CMV-seronegative.

The V call is TRBV5-1, the J call TRBJ2-6; D is uncertain. The CDR3 extends over 16 amino acids. CDR1 is SGHRS, CDR2 YFSETQ, per germline. The germline V and J ends were trimmed by 0 bases and 6 bases, with 13 bases remaining between them. CDR3 DNA: TGCGCCAGCAGCTTGGCGGTCTCCATTAAGGCCAACGTCCTGACTTTC. Translated: CASSLAVSIKANVLTF.

The rearrangement links TRBV14 to TRBJ1-1; D gene unclear. The CDR3 is 14 amino acids. Trimming left V 4 bases short and J 0 bases short, with 9 bases between. Germline V gene lookup returns CDR1 SGHDN and CDR2 FVKESK. DNA for the CDR3: TGTGCCAGCAGCCTCCAAAGCATGAACACTGAAGCTTTCTTT. Translation gives CASSLQSMNTEAFF.

The CDR3 is CASSNTGAEGETQYF. For the CDR3, the DNA is TGTGCCAGCAGCAATACAGGGGCCGAGGGAGAGACCCAGTACTTC. The rearrangement joins TRBV13 to TRBJ2-5; TRBD1 agrees at 7 bases. The germline V gene encodes CDR1 PRHDT and CDR2 FYEKMQ (reference sequence). The V and J ends lost 5 bases and 4 bases, in that order; junction bases with no gene match: 10. The CDR3 contains 15 residues.

Of note for this clone: Within the sample, other DNA sequences also encode this same CDR3. This rearrangement joins TRBV7-9 to TRBJ1-1; tentatively, D is TRBD1 (5 bases). The ends were cut back, 3 bases at V and 5 bases at J, with 7 bases in the middle. The CDR3 has 12 amino acids. The V gene's germline CDR1 is SEHNR and CDR2 FQNEAQ (reference sequence). This CDR3 reads CASSFQGTEAFF. CDR3 in DNA: TGTGCCAGCAGCTTTCAGGGAACTGAAGCTTTCTTT.

On this clone: This CDR3 is also generated by other DNA sequences in the sample. The chain carries TRBV6-1 and TRBJ1-2, with 8 bases fitting TRBD1. With V trimmed by 0 bases and J by 4 bases, 7 bases remained unmatched. The CDR3 consists of 16 residues. Germline CDR1 and CDR2: MNHNS and SASEGT. In DNA form, the CDR3 reads TGTGCCAGCAGTGAAGCCGCAGGGGGCGCGGGCTATGGCTACACCTTC. It encodes CASSEAAGGAGYGYTF.

V and J are TRBV9 and TRBJ1-2, with D possibly TRBD1 on 6 matching bases. The V gene lost 0 bases and the J gene lost 8 bases, with 17 bases spanning the gap. Germline CDR1 SGDLS, CDR2 YYNGEE. This CDR3 region has 15 residues. The CDR3 loop reads CASSVGPGGPGGYTF. CDR3 nucleotide sequence: TGTGCCAGCAGCGTAGGGCCCGGGGGGCCGGGGGGCTACACCTTC.

The chain employs TRBV6-6 and TRBJ2-3; D perhaps matches TRBD2 (7 bases). Germline values: CDR1 MNHNY, CDR2 SVGAGI (reference sequence). This CDR3 region has 16 residues. V lost 7 bases and J 1 base, leaving 18 bases between the germline ends. The chain's CDR3 is CASTKGGPDRTDTQYF. The DNA for the CDR3 is TGTGCCAGCACCAAGGGGGGGCCCGACCGCACAGATACGCAGTATTTT.

The V gene is TRBV30, the J gene TRBJ2-5; the match to TRBD2 covers 7 bases. Germline loops: CDR1 GTSNPN, CDR2 SVGIG (reference sequence). J gave up 5 bases and V 5 bases, and 14 bases lay outside the gene matches. The CDR3 has 15 amino acids. Here the CDR3 DNA reads TGTGCCTGGTACGGCTATAGGGAGGGAGTGGAGACCCAGTACTTC. It codes for CAWYGYREGVETQYF.

The chain couples TRBV18 to TRBJ1-3, with D perhaps TRBD1 (6 bases). Trimming cost V 6 bases and J 7 bases, with 25 bases left between them. This CDR3 region has 17 residues. Looked up from germline, CDR1 is KGHSH and CDR2 is LQKENI. DNA for the CDR3: TGTGCCAGCTCGCCAACAGGGCCGGGATACGAAGTGAACACCATATATTTT. Its translation is CASSPTGPGYEVNTIYF.

This chain connects TRBV7-2 to TRBJ1-4, with a weak D call TRBD1 (6 bases). The germline CDR1 and CDR2 sequences are SGHTA and FQGNSA. The CDR3 runs to 15 residues. V gave up 6 bases and J gave up 7 bases, with 18 bases separating them. The CDR3 here is CASRPSGGRGEKLFF. The CDR3 DNA is TGTGCCAGCAGACCAAGTGGGGGCAGGGGTGAAAAACTGTTTTTT. Looking up the rest from reference TRBV7-2 and TRBJ1-4 gives the full variable domain: GAGVSQSPSNKVTEKGKDVELRCDPISGHTALYWYRQSLGQGLEFLIYFQGNSAPDKSGLPSDRFSAERTGGSVSTLTIQRTQQEDSAVYLCASRPSGGRGEKLFFGSGTQLSVL.

The rearrangement uses TRBV4-1 and TRBJ1-2; D perhaps matches TRBD1 (5 bases). Germline loops: CDR1 MGHRA, CDR2 YSYEKL. CDR3 length: 12 residues. With 5 bases removed from V and 4 bases from J, the gap between germline ends came to 8 bases. CDR3 region: CASSGQGYGYTF. For the CDR3, the DNA is TGCGCCAGCAGCGGGCAGGGCTATGGCTACACCTTC.

The chain has TRBV4-2 and TRBJ1-4; TRBD1 matches at 8 bases. J was trimmed by 1 base and V by 0 bases; bases with no gene match: 7. Germline values: CDR1 LGHNA, CDR2 YNFKEQ. This CDR3 comprises 18 residues. CDR3 in DNA: TGTGCCAGCAGCCAAGAAGGACAGGGCGATTTAACTAATGAAAAACTGTTTTTT. Translation: CASSQEGQGDLTNEKLFF.

The chain couples TRBV4-2 to TRBJ2-5; TRBD2 agrees at 14 bases. The germline CDR1 and CDR2 sequences are LGHNA and YNFKEQ. The junction had 4 bases not matched to a gene; V was cut back by 3 bases and J by 1 base. This CDR3 contains 17 residues. This chain's CDR3 is CASSHQTSGGAQETQYF. In DNA form, the CDR3 reads TGTGCCAGCAGCCATCAGACTAGCGGGGGGGCCCAAGAGACCCAGTACTTC.

J is TRBJ2-5 and V is TRBV7-9; no clear D. V was cut by 4 bases and J by 3 bases, with 18 bases left in between. This CDR3 contains 16 residues. The V gene's germline CDR1 is SEHNR and CDR2 FQNEAQ (reference sequence). Here the CDR3 DNA reads TGTGCCAGCAGCTCCCCCCGATGGCCCGAGGAAGAGACCCAGTACTTC. This translates into CASSSPRWPEEETQYF.

V is TRBV6-1 and J is TRBJ1-5; D not resolved. CDR1 MNHNS and CDR2 SASEGT come from the germline V gene. The CDR3 length is 14 residues. V was shortened by 6 bases and J by 4 bases, with 13 bases between the two germline ends. In DNA, the CDR3 is TGTGCCAGCAGATCCGACCGAGGGAATCAGCCCCAGCATTTT. It yields the protein CASRSDRGNQPQHF.

The rearrangement joins TRBV11-3 to TRBJ2-7, with unresolved D. The V gene's germline CDR1 is SGHNT and CDR2 YENEEA. CDR3 length: 14 residues. Trimming left V 2 bases short and J 0 bases short, with 8 bases between. CDR3 sequence reads: CASSLTGPSYEQYF. The DNA of the CDR3 is TGTGCCAGCAGCTTAACGGGTCCCTCCTACGAGCAGTACTTC.

The chain couples TRBV2 to TRBJ2-3; unclear D gene. V was pared by 9 bases and J by 4 bases, with 11 bases between. The CDR3 length is 12 residues. The germline gives CDR1 SNHLY, CDR2 FYNNEI. CDR3 sequence: CASTLIADTQYF. The CDR3 region has the DNA TGTGCCAGTACTTTGATAGCAGATACGCAGTATTTT.

The chain has TRBV27 and TRBJ2-1, with 10 nucleotides matching TRBD2. Germline assignment: CDR1 MNHEY and CDR2 SMNVEV (reference sequence). V gave up 0 bases and J gave up 4 bases; unmatched junction bases: 6. This CDR3 has 17 residues. In DNA, the CDR3 is TGTGCCAGCAGTTTATCACTAGCGGGGAACCTTTACAATGAGCAGTTCTTC. It specifies CASSLSLAGNLYNEQFF.

The chain combines TRBV5-5 with TRBJ2-2, with 7 bases fitting TRBD1. The CDR3 is made up of 14 amino acids. Germline V lookup: CDR1 SGHKS, CDR2 YYEKEE (reference sequence). The trim removed 2 bases at V and 3 bases at J, leaving 1 base unmatched. The CDR3 DNA reads as TGTGCCAGCAGCTTTACAGGGGACACCGGGGAGCTGTTTTTT. Its protein is CASSFTGDTGELFF.

V usage is TRBV5-6 and J usage is TRBJ2-5; D may be TRBD2 (6 bases). Gene TRBJ2-7 matches the end of the DNA better, so the J call may be wrong. Germline lookup yields CDR1 SGHDT and CDR2 YYEEEE. The length of the CDR3 is 15 residues. This CDR3 is CASSLRRYGSYEQYF. CDR3 nucleotides: TGTGCCAGCAGCTTGCGGCGTTACGGGAGCTACGAGCAGTACTTC.